The source of this T cell receptor (beta chain) is a study of cytomegalovirus exposure and HLA in healthy donors. Overall study: Most genotyped donors, 81% of 398, had Caucasian-associated genetic ancestry. Study-wide points: Among the CMV-associated chains, a few were confirmed in vitro as specific for CMV antigens. Relative to equally common others, HLA-associated TCR beta chains showed greater clonal expansion in a later analysis.

The PCR employed 60 Vbeta primers together with 13 Jbeta primers. Method: immunoSEQ multiplex PCR; TCRdb's copy keeps in-frame clones and lacks some. This table has under 200,000 clones, around 78% appearing once. As regards this clone: No antigen is known for it.

The CDR3 consists of 14 residues. V was trimmed by 0 bases and J by 2 bases, leaving 6 bases between them. Germline V gene data show CDR1 as SGHRS and CDR2 as YFSETQ. The V call is TRBV5-1, the J call TRBJ1-3; D uncertain. The clonotype originates from a woman between 25 and 40 years old in good health and CMV-seropositive. Input material: PBMCs. CDR3 coding DNA: TGCGCCAGCAGCTTGGACGGGGCTGGAAACACCATATATTTT. Amino acid sequence: CASSLDGAGNTIYF.